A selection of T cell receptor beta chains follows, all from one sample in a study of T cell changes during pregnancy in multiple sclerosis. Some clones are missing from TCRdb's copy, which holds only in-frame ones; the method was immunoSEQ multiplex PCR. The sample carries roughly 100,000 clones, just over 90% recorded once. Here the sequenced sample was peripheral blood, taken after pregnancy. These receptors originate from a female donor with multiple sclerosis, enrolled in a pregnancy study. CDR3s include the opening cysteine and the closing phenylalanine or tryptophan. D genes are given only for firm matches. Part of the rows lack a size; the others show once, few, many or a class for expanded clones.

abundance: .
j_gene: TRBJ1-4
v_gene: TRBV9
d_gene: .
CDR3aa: CASSMRTGTNEKLFF
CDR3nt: TGTGCCAGCAGTATGAGGACTGGGACTAATGAAAAACTGTTTTTT

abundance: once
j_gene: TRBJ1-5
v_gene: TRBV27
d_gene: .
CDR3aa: CASRGALQNQPQHF
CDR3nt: TGTGCCAGCAGGGGAGCTCTACAAAATCAGCCCCAGCATTTT

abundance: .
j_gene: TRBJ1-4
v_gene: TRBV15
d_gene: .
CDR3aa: CATSKAVSLGEKLFF
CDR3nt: TGTGCCACCAGCAAAGCGGTCTCCTTGGGGGAAAAACTGTTTTTT

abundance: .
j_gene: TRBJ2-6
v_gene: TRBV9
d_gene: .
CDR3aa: CASSVAGGSGANVLTF
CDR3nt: TGTGCCAGCAGCGTAGCTGGGGGCTCCGGGGCCAACGTCCTGACTTTC

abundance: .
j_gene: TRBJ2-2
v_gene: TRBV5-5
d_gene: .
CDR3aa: CASSLDRTSNTGELFF
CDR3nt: TGTGCCAGCAGCTTGGACAGGACATCGAACACCGGGGAGCTGTTTTTT

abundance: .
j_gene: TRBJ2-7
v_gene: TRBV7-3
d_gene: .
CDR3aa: CASSLTGAGSEQYF
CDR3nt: TGTGCCAGCAGCTTAACGGGCGCTGGGTCCGAGCAGTACTTC

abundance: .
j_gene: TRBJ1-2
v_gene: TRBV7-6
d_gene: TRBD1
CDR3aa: CASSSPGDSYGYTF
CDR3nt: TGTGCCAGCAGCTCCCCGGGGGACAGCTATGGCTACACCTTC

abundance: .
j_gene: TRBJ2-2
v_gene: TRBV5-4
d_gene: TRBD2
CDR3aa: CASSLYLAGGAGELFF
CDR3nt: TGTGCCAGCAGCTTGTACCTAGCGGGGGGGGCCGGGGAGCTGTTTTTT

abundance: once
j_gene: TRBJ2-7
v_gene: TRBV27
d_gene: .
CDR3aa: CASSSRRDKYEQYF
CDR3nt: TGTGCCAGCAGTTCTCGACGGGACAAATACGAGCAGTACTTC

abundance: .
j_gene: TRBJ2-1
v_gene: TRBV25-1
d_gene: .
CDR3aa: CASSEYYISGNEQFF
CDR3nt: TGTGCCAGCAGTGAATATTATATCTCGGGCAATGAGCAGTTCTTC

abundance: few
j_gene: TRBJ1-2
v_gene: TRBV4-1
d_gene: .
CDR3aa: CASSHGRGSDYGYTF
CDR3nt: TGCGCCAGCAGCCACGGACGGGGATCGGACTATGGCTACACCTTC

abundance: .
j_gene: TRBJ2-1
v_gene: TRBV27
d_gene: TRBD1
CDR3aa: CASSFAQGAGNEQFF
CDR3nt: TGTGCCAGCAGTTTTGCACAGGGGGCGGGTAATGAGCAGTTCTTC

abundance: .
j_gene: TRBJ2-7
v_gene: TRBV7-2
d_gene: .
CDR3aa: CASSLGPYRHDEQYF
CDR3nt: TGTGCCAGCAGCTTAGGTCCTTACAGGCATGACGAGCAGTACTTC

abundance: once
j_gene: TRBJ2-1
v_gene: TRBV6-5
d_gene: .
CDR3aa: CASSYSAEQFF
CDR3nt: TGTGCCAGCAGTTACTCAGCTGAGCAGTTCTTC

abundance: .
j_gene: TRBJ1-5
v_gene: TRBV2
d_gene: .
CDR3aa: CASSAYLTGRGYGNQPQHF
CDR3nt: TGTGCCAGCAGCGCTTACCTGACAGGTCGGGGTTACGGCAATCAGCCCCAGCATTTT

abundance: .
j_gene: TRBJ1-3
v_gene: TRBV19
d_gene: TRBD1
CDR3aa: CASSISGGKSGNTIYF
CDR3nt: TGTGCCAGTAGTATCTCAGGGGGAAAGTCTGGAAACACCATATATTTT

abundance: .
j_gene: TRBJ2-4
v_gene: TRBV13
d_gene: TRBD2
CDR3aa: CASSSIAGVAKNIQYF
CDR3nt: TGTGCCAGCAGCTCGATAGCGGGGGTCGCCAAAAACATTCAGTACTTC

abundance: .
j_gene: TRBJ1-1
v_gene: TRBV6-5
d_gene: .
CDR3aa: CASSLITGSTEAFF
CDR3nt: TGTGCCAGCAGTCTAATTACAGGAAGCACTGAAGCTTTCTTT

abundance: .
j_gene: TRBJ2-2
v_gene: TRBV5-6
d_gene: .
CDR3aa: CASSLVISLLDTGELFF
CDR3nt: TGTGCCAGCAGCTTGGTTATCTCACTCCTGGACACCGGGGAGCTGTTTTTT

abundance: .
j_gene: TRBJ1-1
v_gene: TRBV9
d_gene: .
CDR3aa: CASSPRRNTEAFF
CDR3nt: TGTGCCAGCAGCCCCCGGAGGAACACTGAAGCTTTCTTT

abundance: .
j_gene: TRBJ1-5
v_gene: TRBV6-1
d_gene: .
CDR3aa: CASSEGGGGQPQHF
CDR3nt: TGTGCCAGCAGTGAAGGAGGGGGTGGTCAGCCCCAGCATTTT

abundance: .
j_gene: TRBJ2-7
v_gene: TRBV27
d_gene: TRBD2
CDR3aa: CASSLGLAGKLEQYF
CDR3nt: TGTGCCAGCAGTCTGGGACTAGCGGGGAAGTTGGAGCAGTACTTC

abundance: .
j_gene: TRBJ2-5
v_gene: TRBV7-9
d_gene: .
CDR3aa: CASSLDRQETQYF
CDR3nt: TGTGCCAGCAGCTTAGACAGGCAAGAGACCCAGTACTTC

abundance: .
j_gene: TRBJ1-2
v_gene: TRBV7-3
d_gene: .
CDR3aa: CASSPGQSYGYTF
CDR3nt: TGTGCCAGCAGCCCCGGACAGTCCTATGGCTACACCTTC

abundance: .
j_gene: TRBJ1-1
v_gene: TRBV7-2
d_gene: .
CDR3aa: CASSPGGVKRNTEAFF
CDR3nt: TGTGCCAGCAGCCCCGGTGGTGTTAAAAGGAACACTGAAGCTTTCTTT

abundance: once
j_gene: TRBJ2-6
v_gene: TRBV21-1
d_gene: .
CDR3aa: CASSPEGSGANVLTF
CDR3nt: TGTGCCAGCAGTCCCGAGGGCTCTGGGGCCAACGTCCTGACTTTC

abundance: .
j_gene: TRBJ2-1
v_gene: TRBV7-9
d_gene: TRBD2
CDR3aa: CASSYGGGAVDEQFF
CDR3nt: TGTGCCAGCAGCTACGGCGGGGGGGCTGTGGATGAGCAGTTCTTC

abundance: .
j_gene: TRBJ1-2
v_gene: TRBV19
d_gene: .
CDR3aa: CASSNGQRF
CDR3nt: TGTGCCAGTAGTAACGGACAGCGCTTC

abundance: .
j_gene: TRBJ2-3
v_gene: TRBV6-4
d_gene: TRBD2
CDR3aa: CASSDVGGGGTDTQYF
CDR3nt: TGTGCCAGCAGTGACGTCGGTGGGGGGGGCACAGATACGCAGTATTTT

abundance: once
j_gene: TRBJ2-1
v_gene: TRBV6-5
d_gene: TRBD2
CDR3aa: CASSSLAGANEQFF
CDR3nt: TGTGCCAGCAGTTCGCTAGCGGGGGCCAATGAGCAGTTCTTC

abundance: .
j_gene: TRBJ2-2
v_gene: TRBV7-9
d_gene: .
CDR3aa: CASWVTGDSNTGELFF
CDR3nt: TGTGCCAGCTGGGTGACGGGGGATTCGAACACCGGGGAGCTGTTTTTT

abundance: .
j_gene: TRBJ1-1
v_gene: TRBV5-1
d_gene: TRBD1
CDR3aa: CASSLSGTGNTEAFF
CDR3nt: TGCGCCAGCAGCTTGTCGGGGACAGGGAACACTGAAGCTTTCTTT

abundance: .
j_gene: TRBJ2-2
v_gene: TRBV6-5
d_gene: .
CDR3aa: CASSLGGTGELFF
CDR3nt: TGTGCCAGCAGTCTCGGGGGAACCGGGGAGCTGTTTTTT

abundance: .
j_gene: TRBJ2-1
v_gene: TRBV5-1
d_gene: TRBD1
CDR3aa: CASSPRGDRVDNEQFF
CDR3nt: TGCGCCAGCAGCCCGCGAGGGGACAGGGTCGACAATGAGCAGTTCTTC

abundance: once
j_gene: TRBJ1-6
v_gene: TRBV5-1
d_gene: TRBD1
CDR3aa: CASSLKGQDNSPLHF
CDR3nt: TGCGCCAGCAGCTTAAAGGGACAGGACAATTCACCCCTCCACTTT

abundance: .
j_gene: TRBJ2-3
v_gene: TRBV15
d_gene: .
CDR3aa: CATSRAGTPPQDTQYF
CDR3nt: TGTGCCACCAGCAGAGCCGGGACTCCCCCACAAGATACGCAGTATTTT

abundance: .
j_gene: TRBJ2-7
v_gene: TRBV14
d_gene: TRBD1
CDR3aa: CASRDRAPYEQYF
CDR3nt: TGTGCCAGCAGGGACAGGGCACCCTACGAGCAGTACTTC

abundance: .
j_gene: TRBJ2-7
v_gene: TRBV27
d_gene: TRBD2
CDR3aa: CASSSGAYEQYF
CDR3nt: TGTGCCAGTAGTAGCGGGGCCTACGAGCAGTACTTC

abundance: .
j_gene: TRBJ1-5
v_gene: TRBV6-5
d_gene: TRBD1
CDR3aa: CASSTGGGSNQPQHF
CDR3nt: TGTGCCAGCAGTACAGGGGGCGGGAGCAATCAGCCCCAGCATTTT

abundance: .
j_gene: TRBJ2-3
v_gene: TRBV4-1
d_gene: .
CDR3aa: CASSQDGEDTQYF
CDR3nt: TGCGCCAGCAGCCAAGATGGTGAGGATACGCAGTATTTT

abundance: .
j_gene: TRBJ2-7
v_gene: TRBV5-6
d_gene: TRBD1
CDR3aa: CASSRSDRAYEQYF
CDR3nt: TGTGCCAGCAGCCGCAGTGACAGGGCCTACGAGCAGTACTTC